A single sample is the source of the 31 T cell receptor beta chains below, sequenced in a study of sequential checkpoint blockade in melanoma. Treatment described: randomized to nivolumab then ipilimumab (arm A) or the reverse (arm B). TCRdb's copy holds only in-frame clones and misses some; the assay was immunoSEQ multiplex PCR. The sample has a few thousand clones; about 22% are singletons. The starting material was tumor tissue (inferred from file names), obtained from a patient given nivolumab and ipilimumab in sequence. The receptor source for this set is a human donor with melanoma.

This clone is medium-sized. The V and J genes are TRBV11-3 and TRBJ2-2, with 9 bases identical to TRBD2. Germline CDR1 and CDR2: SGHNT and YENEEA. The CDR3 is 16 residues long. V trimming: 5 bases; J trimming: 7 bases; junction bases outside the gene matches: 11. The CDR3 sequence is CASSAIISGRDGELFF. The CDR3 DNA reads as TGTGCCAGCAGCGCGATAATTAGCGGGAGAGACGGGGAGCTGTTTTTT.

The sample holds a few counts of this clone. The genes are TRBV9 and TRBJ1-1; D perhaps matches TRBD1 (6 bases). Germline V lookup: CDR1 SGDLS, CDR2 YYNGEE. V was trimmed by 4 bases and J by 1 base, leaving 11 bases between them. The CDR3 loop spans 14 amino acids. CDR3 loop: CASSLGGQNTEAFF. The CDR3 DNA sequence: TGTGCCAGCAGCCTGGGGGGCCAGAACACTGAAGCTTTCTTT.

This chain connects TRBV29-1 to TRBJ2-3, with TRBD2 matching 9 bases. Germline V gene data show CDR1 as SQVTM and CDR2 as ANQGSEA. J gave up 4 bases and V 2 bases, and 13 bases lay outside the gene matches. There are 17 residues in the CDR3. CDR3 bases: TGCAGCGTTGAAATCTTGCGGGAGGGCTCTAATCCAGATACGCAGTATTTT. Its protein product is CSVEILREGSNPDTQYF.

CDR3 coding DNA: TGTGCCAGCTCACCACGTAGCGGGACAGTAAATGAGCAGTTCTTC. Residues: CASSPRSGTVNEQFF. This chain connects TRBV18 to TRBJ2-1, with a possible D match to TRBD2 (8 bases). This CDR3 is 15 amino acids long. V was shortened by 1 base and J by 7 bases, with 14 bases between the two germline ends. Germline V CDR1 and CDR2: KGHSH, LQKENI. The complete variable domain, with remaining parts taken from reference TRBV18 and TRBJ2-1, reads NAGVMQNPRHLVRRRGQEARLRCSPMKGHSHVYWYRQLPEEGLKFMVYLQKENIIDESGMPKERFSAEFPKEGPSILRIQQVVRGDSAAYFCASSPRSGTVNEQFFGPGTRLTVL.

A few counts support this clone. The chain is built from TRBV9 and TRBJ2-3; TRBD1 matches 8 bases. Germline loops: CDR1 SGDLS, CDR2 YYNGEE. V lost 1 base, J lost 6 bases, and 4 bases stayed unmatched. This CDR3 is 14 amino acids long. This chain's CDR3 is CASSVRTGTDTQYF. The CDR3 coding sequence is TGTGCCAGCAGCGTACGGACAGGGACGGATACGCAGTATTTT.

This clone was seen a handful of times. The chain couples TRBV9 to TRBJ2-2, with D perhaps TRBD1 (6 bases). Per germline, CDR1 SGDLS and CDR2 YYNGEE. V was cut by 0 bases and J by 6 bases, with 9 bases left in between. There are 14 residues in the CDR3. CDR3 in amino acids: CASSVAGAAGELFF. The CDR3 coding sequence is TGTGCCAGCAGCGTAGCAGGGGCGGCCGGGGAGCTGTTTTTT. Full variable domain (rest looked up from reference TRBV9 and TRBJ2-2): DSGVTQTPKHLITATGQRVTLRCSPRSGDLSVYWYQQSLDQGLQFLIQYYNGEERAKGNILERFSAQQFPDLHSELNLSSLELGDSALYFCASSVAGAAGELFFGEGSRLTVL.

The chain carries TRBV9 and TRBJ2-7; possibly TRBD1 or TRBD2 for D (5 bases each). CDR3 length equals 14 residues. Germline lookup yields CDR1 SGDLS and CDR2 YYNGEE. The V gene lost 5 bases and the J gene lost 3 bases, with 15 bases spanning the gap. In nucleotides, the CDR3 is TGTGCCAGCAGGCCCCGGGACCTTTACTACGAGCAGTACTTC. This codes for CASRPRDLYYEQYF.

A few counts support this clone. This chain uses TRBV18 with TRBJ1-1; 8 positions match TRBD1. The CDR3 loop spans 14 amino acids. Germline values: CDR1 KGHSH, CDR2 LQKENI. The V gene end was trimmed by 3 bases and the J gene end by 1 base; junction bases not matched to a gene: 1. The CDR3 bases are TGTGCCAGCTCACCCGACAGGGGGAACACTGAAGCTTTCTTT. Translation gives CASSPDRGNTEAFF. Drawing the rest from reference TRBV18 and TRBJ1-1, the complete variable domain is NAGVMQNPRHLVRRRGQEARLRCSPMKGHSHVYWYRQLPEEGLKFMVYLQKENIIDESGMPKERFSAEFPKEGPSILRIQQVVRGDSAAYFCASSPDRGNTEAFFGQGTRLTVV.

This chain connects TRBV6-8 to TRBJ2-4; D gene ambiguous. This CDR3 is built from 15 residues. V lost 4 bases, J lost 1 base, and 11 bases lay in between. Germline CDR1 reads MNHGY; CDR2 reads SAAAGT. The CDR3 bases are TGTGCCAGCAGTTCCAACATGGGGGCCAAAAACATTCAGTACTTC. Its translation: CASSSNMGAKNIQYF.

This clone was counted ten times or more. The J gene is TRBJ2-2, the V gene TRBV11-3; 8 bases fit TRBD1. J gave up 4 bases and V 4 bases, and 8 bases lay outside the gene matches. CDR1 and CDR2 (germline): SGHNT, YENEEA. This CDR3 has 16 residues. The CDR3 DNA reads TGTGCCAGCAGCTCCGCTGTCAGGGGGCGCACCGGGGAGCTGTTTTTT. It is translated as CASSSAVRGRTGELFF.

V usage is TRBV19 and J usage is TRBJ1-5; D uncertain. Germline V gene lookup returns CDR1 LNHDA and CDR2 SQIVND (reference sequence). Trimming pared 7 bases from V and 0 bases from J, leaving 13 bases between. This CDR3 is 15 amino acids long. For the CDR3, the DNA is TGTGCCAGTACCCCCCGGGTCAATAGCAATCAGCCCCAGCATTTT. Translating it yields CASTPRVNSNQPQHF.

This rearrangement joins TRBV18 to TRBJ2-2; D may be TRBD1 (7 bases). The CDR3 contains 16 residues. Germline V lookup: CDR1 KGHSH, CDR2 LQKENI. With 2 bases removed from V and 5 bases from J, the gap between germline ends came to 15 bases. CDR3 in amino acids: CASSPADRAGTGELFF. Written as DNA, the CDR3 is TGTGCCAGCTCACCAGCAGACAGGGCGGGAACCGGGGAGCTGTTTTTT.

Judged by abundance, this clone is medium-sized. This rearrangement joins TRBV11-3 to TRBJ1-1; TRBD1 might be the D (5 bases). In germline, CDR1 is SGHNT, CDR2 YENEEA. The CDR3 runs to 15 residues. V was cut by 1 base and J by 2 bases, with 11 bases left in between. CDR3 residues: CASSLVGQANTEAFF. CDR3 DNA: TGTGCCAGCAGCTTAGTAGGACAAGCAAACACTGAAGCTTTCTTT. Filled out from reference TRBV11-3 and TRBJ1-1, the complete variable domain reads EAGVVQSPRYKIIEKKQPVAFWCNPISGHNTLYWYLQNLGQGPELLIRYENEEAVDDSQLPKDRFSAERLKGVDSTLKIQPAELGDSAVYLCASSLVGQANTEAFFGQGTRLTVV.

This chain links TRBV4-1 with TRBJ2-5; 12 bases align to TRBD1. The germline CDR1 and CDR2 sequences are MGHRA and YSYEKL. V dropped 2 bases and J dropped 5; count of bases not matched to a gene: 6. This CDR3 comprises 16 residues. The CDR3 DNA is TGCGCCAGCAGCCAATTGGGGACAGGGGGCGGGGAGACCCAGTACTTC. This translates into CASSQLGTGGGETQYF.

This sequence joins TRBV23-1 and TRBJ1-5; the match to TRBD1 covers 10 bases. TRBV23-1 is identified as an open reading frame with a role that is uncertain. Trimming took 6 bases from V and 2 from J; bases not matched to a gene: 13. The CDR3 sequence is 18 residues long. The CDR3 region has the DNA TGCGCCAGCAGCCGCTTGGACAGGGGGAAAGGGGGCAATCAGCCCCAGCATTTT. Amino acids: CASSRLDRGKGGNQPQHF.

A few counts support this clone. The chain couples TRBV18 to TRBJ1-1, with 7 positions matching TRBD1. V lost 4 bases and J lost 4; bases outside the gene matches: 6. This CDR3 spans 14 amino acids. Germline V gene data show CDR1 as KGHSH and CDR2 as LQKENI. The CDR3 region has the DNA TGTGCCAGCTCACGAGAACAGGGGATCACTGAAGCTTTCTTT. Encoded protein: CASSREQGITEAFF.

Within the sample, this clone is medium-sized. The V call is TRBV11-3, the J call TRBJ1-3; 7 bases agree with TRBD1. The germline V gene has CDR1 SGHNT and CDR2 YENEEA. CDR3 length: 15 residues. Trimming cost V 5 bases and J 1 base; bases outside gene matches: 5. CDR3 amino acids: CASSRSGGSGNTIYF. DNA of the CDR3: TGTGCCAGCAGCCGTTCAGGGGGATCTGGAAACACCATATATTTT.

CDR3 nucleotides: TGCGCCAGCAGTGAGGCTGCGGGGACAGGGAGCAATCAGCCCCAGCATTTT. Encoded protein: CASSEAAGTGSNQPQHF. The genes are TRBV10-2 and TRBJ1-5, with 9 bases aligning to TRBD1. Germline V gene lookup returns CDR1 WSHSY and CDR2 SAAADI. The junction had 6 bases not matched to a gene; V was cut back by 2 bases and J by 1 base. The CDR3 is made up of 17 amino acids.

At least ten counts were recorded for this clone. The J gene is TRBJ2-7, the V gene TRBV11-3; 7 nucleotides match TRBD1. The V gene end was trimmed by 1 base and the J gene end by 3 bases; junction bases not matched to a gene: 3. The germline gives CDR1 SGHNT, CDR2 YENEEA. CDR3 length equals 14 residues. The CDR3 loop reads CASSLGGGHYEQYV. In nucleotides, the CDR3 is TGTGCCAGCAGCTTAGGAGGGGGCCACTACGAGCAGTACGTC.

This clone was counted at least ten times. Here the CDR3 DNA reads TGTGCCAGCAGCTTAGATCCCCGGGGAGGGTCAGGCTACACCTTC. Protein sequence: CASSLDPRGGSGYTF. V usage is TRBV11-3 and J usage is TRBJ1-2; D not certain. The germline V gene has CDR1 SGHNT and CDR2 YENEEA. Trimming took off 0 bases at V and 8 bases at J, with 16 bases between the two ends. CDR3 length: 15 residues.

The chain carries TRBV11-3 and TRBJ2-6, with TRBD1 matching over 10 bases. The V gene's germline CDR1 is SGHNT and CDR2 YENEEA. The J segment lost 0 bases and the V segment lost 1 base, leaving 0 bases of the junction unmatched. The CDR3 is 17 amino acids. As DNA, the CDR3 is TGTGCCAGCAGCTTAGGGACAGGGGGCTCTGGGGCCAACGTCCTGACTTTC. Its protein product is CASSLGTGGSGANVLTF.

The V gene is TRBV29-1, the J gene TRBJ1-4; D not resolved. Germline V gene lookup returns CDR1 SQVTM and CDR2 ANQGSEA. Trimming removed 2 bases at V and 4 bases at J, with 8 bases between. This CDR3 is 13 amino acids long. The CDR3 sequence is CSVESRHNEKLFF. The DNA for the CDR3 is TGCAGCGTTGAATCCCGGCATAATGAAAAACTGTTTTTT. The entire variable domain, with the rest obtained from reference TRBV29-1 and TRBJ1-4, is as follows: SAVISQKPSRDICQRGTSLTIQCQVDSQVTMMFWYRQQPGQSLTLIATANQGSEATYESGFVIDKFPISRPNLTFSTLTVSNMSPEDSSIYLCSVESRHNEKLFFGSGTQLSVL.

The rearrangement links TRBV4-1 to TRBJ2-2; D might be TRBD2 (7 bases). This CDR3 has 15 residues. V was trimmed by 0 bases and J by 6 bases, leaving 11 bases between them. Per germline, CDR1 MGHRA and CDR2 YSYEKL. CDR3 DNA sequence: TGCGCCAGCAGCCAAGAGCGGGGGCCATCCGGGGAGCTGTTTTTT. It specifies CASSQERGPSGELFF.

This clone counts as medium-sized. The V and J genes are TRBV5-1 and TRBJ2-5; D is unclear. The CDR3 contains 14 residues. CDR1 is SGHRS, CDR2 YFSETQ, per germline. V dropped 4 bases and J dropped 3 bases, with 13 bases sitting between them. CDR3 DNA: TGCGCCAGCAGCCCAAAGGGTAGAGAAGAGACCCAGTACTTC. Translation: CASSPKGREETQYF.

A few counts support this clone. The gene calls are TRBV29-1 and TRBJ1-2, with D perhaps TRBD1 (5 bases). In germline, CDR1 is SQVTM, CDR2 ANQGSEA. V was cut by 2 bases and J by 7 bases, with 17 bases left in between. This CDR3 has 14 residues. The CDR3 DNA reads TGCAGCGTTGAACCCGGAAGAGGGGATGGTGGCTACACCTTC. It translates to CSVEPGRGDGGYTF.

This chain joins TRBV14 and TRBJ2-1; TRBD2 agrees at 10 bases. This CDR3 comprises 15 residues. V shed 2 bases and J 9 bases; nucleotides not matched to a gene: 7. In germline, CDR1 is SGHDN, CDR2 FVKESK. CDR3 sequence: CASSQQTLAGVEQFF. The CDR3 nucleotides read TGTGCCAGCAGCCAACAAACCCTAGCGGGAGTTGAGCAGTTCTTC.

This clone was seen a handful of times. This chain links TRBV19 with TRBJ1-1, with 10 bases identical to TRBD1. CDR3 length: 14 amino acids. The germline V gene encodes CDR1 LNHDA and CDR2 SQIVND (reference sequence). J lost 6 bases, V lost 5 bases, and 6 bases had no gene match. CDR3 nucleotide sequence: TGTGCCAGTAGTGTCAACGACAGGGGGCCTGAAGCTTTCTTT. As protein: CASSVNDRGPEAFF.

This clone is termed medium-sized. V usage is TRBV6-8 and J usage is TRBJ2-6; D gene unclear. Trimming stripped 0 bases from V and 1 base from J, with 13 bases between. CDR1 MNHGY and CDR2 SAAAGT come from the germline V gene. CDR3 length: 18 residues. The CDR3 loop is CASSYSGQASSGANVLTF. In DNA, the CDR3 is TGTGCCAGCAGTTACTCAGGGCAGGCCAGTTCTGGGGCCAACGTCCTGACTTTC.

Concerning this clone itself: Different DNA sequences within this sample yield the same CDR3. V and J are TRBV5-1 and TRBJ1-1; D is unclear. V dropped 0 bases and J dropped 3 bases, with 9 bases sitting between them. Germline V CDR1 and CDR2: SGHRS, YFSETQ. The CDR3 contains 14 residues. The CDR3: CASSLAGGYTEAFF. DNA of the CDR3: TGCGCCAGCAGCTTGGCTGGTGGATACACTGAAGCTTTCTTT. The full variable domain, rest sourced from reference TRBV5-1 and TRBJ1-1, is KAGVTQTPRYLIKTRGQQVTLSCSPISGHRSVSWYQQTPGQGLQFLFEYFSETQRNKGNFPGRFSGRQFSNSRSEMNVSTLELGDSALYLCASSLAGGYTEAFFGQGTRLTVV.

This sequence joins TRBV6-8 and TRBJ2-7, with D possibly TRBD1 on 5 matching bases. V shed 6 bases and J shed 3 bases, with 9 bases lying between them. This CDR3 spans 12 amino acids. Germline CDR1 reads MNHGY; CDR2 reads SAAAGT. The CDR3 DNA reads TGTGCCAGCAGGGACATCGTCTACGAGCAGTACTTC. Translation gives CASRDIVYEQYF.

This clone ranks as medium-sized. The rearrangement joins TRBV11-3 to TRBJ1-2, with TRBD1 matching 7 bases. Trimming removed 1 base from V and 6 bases from J; junction bases left unmatched: 11. CDR3 length equals 16 residues. Looked up from germline, CDR1 is SGHNT and CDR2 is YENEEA. CDR3 loop: CASSLGPAGTENGYTF. CDR3 nucleotides: TGTGCCAGCAGCTTAGGTCCCGCGGGGACAGAGAATGGCTACACCTTC.